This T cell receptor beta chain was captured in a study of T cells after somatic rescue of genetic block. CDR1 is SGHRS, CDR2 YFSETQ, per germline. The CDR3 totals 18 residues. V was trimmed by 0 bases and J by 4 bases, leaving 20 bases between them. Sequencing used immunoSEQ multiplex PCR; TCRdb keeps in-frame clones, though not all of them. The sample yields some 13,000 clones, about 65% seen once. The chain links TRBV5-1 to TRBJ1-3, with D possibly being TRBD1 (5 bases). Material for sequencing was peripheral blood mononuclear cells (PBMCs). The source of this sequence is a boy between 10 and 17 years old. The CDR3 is CASSLGPPQGVRGNTIYF. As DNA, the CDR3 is TGCGCCAGCAGCTTGGGGCCCCCCCAGGGCGTCCGGGGAAACACCATATATTTT.